Below are 31 T cell receptor beta chains sequenced from a single sample in a study of blood T cell repertoires in COVID-19. Repertoires were generated with immunoSEQ multiplex PCR, while TCRdb's copy carries only in-frame clones and drops some. The sample consists of 150,000 to 200,000 clones, roughly four fifths of them appearing once. Sequencing was carried out using peripheral blood. The receptors were sampled from a woman younger than 45 with acute or convalescent COVID-19.

The CDR3 here is CASSYRGQGAVEQYF. The CDR3 coding sequence is TGTGCCAGCAGTTACAGGGGACAGGGGGCGGTCGAGCAGTACTTC. The chain carries TRBV6-5 and TRBJ2-7, with 12 bases matching TRBD1. Germline V CDR1 and CDR2: MNHEY, SVGAGI. J lost 6 bases, V lost 2 bases, and 5 bases had no gene match. The CDR3 totals 15 residues.

V gene TRBV5-1 combines with J gene TRBJ1-1; D gene uncertain. Deletions cut 4 bases from V and 2 bases from J, with 12 bases between. The length of the CDR3 is 14 residues. Germline V lookup: CDR1 SGHRS, CDR2 YFSETQ. CDR3 sequence (DNA): TGCGCCAGCAGCAGGCCGGGAGCTAACACTGAAGCTTTCTTT. Its protein product is CASSRPGANTEAFF.

J is TRBJ1-5 and V is TRBV19; unclear D gene. Trimming cost V 1 base and J 4 bases, with 2 bases left between them. CDR1 LNHDA and CDR2 SQIVND come from the germline V gene (reference sequence). This CDR3 region has 12 residues. The CDR3: CASSIANQPQHF. CDR3 sequence (DNA): TGTGCCAGTAGTATAGCAAATCAGCCCCAGCATTTT.

Here the CDR3 reads CATSDLTGDNYGYTF. The DNA for the CDR3 is TGTGCCACCAGTGATTTGACAGGAGACAACTATGGCTACACCTTC. The chain links TRBV24-1 to TRBJ1-2, with D perhaps TRBD1 (5 bases). The CDR3 runs to 15 residues. V was pared by 0 bases and J by 2 bases, with 9 bases between. Per germline, CDR1 KGHDR and CDR2 SFDVKD.

As for this clone: One junction end does not reproduce the germline sequence, and a read error may be involved. This sequence joins TRBV11-2 and TRBJ1-4, with no clear D. This CDR3 region has 12 residues. The germline gives CDR1 SGHAT, CDR2 FQNNGV. The CDR3 spells CASSLDRHTRLF. CDR3 DNA: TGTGCCAGCAGCTTAGATAGACACACCAGACTATTT.

The V call is TRBV24-1, the J call TRBJ2-3; 10 bases fit TRBD2. Germline CDR1 and CDR2: KGHDR and SFDVKD. With 9 bases clipped from V and 3 bases from J, the junction kept 5 bases outside the gene matches. This CDR3 contains 14 residues. CDR3 in DNA: TGTGCCACCGGAGGGACTAGCGTTACAGATACGCAGTATTTT. Translating it yields CATGGTSVTDTQYF.

The V and J genes are TRBV27 and TRBJ1-6; tentatively, D is TRBD1 (6 bases). The CDR3 is made up of 16 amino acids. Germline lookup yields CDR1 MNHEY and CDR2 SMNVEV (reference sequence). V lost 2 bases, J lost 7 bases, and 15 bases lay in between. The CDR3 loop is CASSLVRGARNSPLHF. CDR3 nucleotide sequence: TGTGCCAGCAGTTTAGTACGGGGGGCAAGGAATTCACCCCTCCACTTT.

This chain joins TRBV5-1 and TRBJ2-7; 12 nucleotides agree with TRBD1. CDR3 size: 15 residues. Germline loops: CDR1 SGHRS, CDR2 YFSETQ. The J segment lost 4 bases and the V segment lost 4 bases, leaving 6 bases of the junction unmatched. The CDR3 DNA follows: TGCGCCAGCAGCGGGGGGACAGGGGGCTGGTACGAGCAGTACTTC. Amino acid sequence: CASSGGTGGWYEQYF.

The chain links TRBV29-1 to TRBJ2-2; 11 bases fit TRBD2. CDR1 SQVTM and CDR2 ANQGSEA come from the germline V gene. CDR3 length: 16 residues. The J segment lost 0 bases and the V segment lost 4 bases, leaving 4 bases of the junction unmatched. The chain's CDR3 is CSVARTSGPNTGELFF. CDR3 DNA: TGCAGCGTTGCCCGGACTAGCGGGCCGAACACCGGGGAGCTGTTTTTT.

The gene calls are TRBV30 and TRBJ2-1; 8 bases match TRBD2. Trimming took 4 bases from V and 2 from J; bases not matched to a gene: 7. CDR3 length: 15 residues. In germline, CDR1 is GTSNPN, CDR2 SVGIG (reference sequence). CDR3 residues: CAWTRGAGAYNEQFF. The CDR3 region has the DNA TGTGCCTGGACCCGAGGAGCGGGGGCCTACAATGAGCAGTTCTTC.

The rearrangement joins TRBV28 to TRBJ1-2; 8 bases align to TRBD1. The J segment lost 4 bases and the V segment lost 6 bases, leaving 7 bases of the junction unmatched. Germline CDR1 reads MDHEN; CDR2 reads SYDVKM. The CDR3 contains 14 residues. The CDR3 bases are TGTGCCAGCAGCCGGACAGGGAGTATCTATGGCTACACCTTC. This sequence encodes CASSRTGSIYGYTF.

V usage is TRBV27 and J usage is TRBJ2-1; possibly TRBD2 for D (6 bases). Germline CDR1 and CDR2: MNHEY and SMNVEV (reference sequence). V lost 8 bases, J lost 0 bases, and 11 bases lay in between. This CDR3 has 14 residues. The chain's CDR3 is CASWGLNSYNEQFF. CDR3 coding DNA: TGTGCCAGCTGGGGACTTAACTCCTACAATGAGCAGTTCTTC.

This rearrangement joins TRBV5-1 to TRBJ2-1; D may be TRBD1 (6 bases). Deletions cut 6 bases from V and 7 bases from J, with 11 bases between. CDR3 length: 12 amino acids. In germline, CDR1 is SGHRS, CDR2 YFSETQ. CDR3 in DNA: TGCGCCAGCACCCTTACAGGGAATGAGCAGTTCTTC. Its protein is CASTLTGNEQFF. The entire variable domain, with the rest obtained from reference TRBV5-1 and TRBJ2-1, is as follows: KAGVTQTPRYLIKTRGQQVTLSCSPISGHRSVSWYQQTPGQGLQFLFEYFSETQRNKGNFPGRFSGRQFSNSRSEMNVSTLELGDSALYLCASTLTGNEQFFGPGTRLTVL.

The CDR3 bases are TGTGCCAGCACCCAAACCAGGGGCTATGGCTACACCTTC. As protein: CASTQTRGYGYTF. The genes are TRBV9 and TRBJ1-2; D perhaps matches TRBD1 (6 bases). The CDR3 sequence is 13 residues long. Between the trimmed V and J ends, which lost 6 bases and 4 bases, there was a span of 13 bases. Germline CDR1 SGDLS, CDR2 YYNGEE.

This chain links TRBV15 with TRBJ2-5; 8 nucleotides match TRBD2. J gave up 2 bases and V 1 base, and 6 bases lay outside the gene matches. The CDR3 consists of 16 residues. Germline V CDR1 and CDR2: LNHNV, YYDKDF (reference sequence). The CDR3 reads CATSRAGGRLQETQYF. The CDR3 nucleotides read TGTGCCACCAGCAGAGCGGGAGGGCGCCTGCAAGAGACCCAGTACTTC.

This clone appeared a single time. This chain links TRBV7-2 with TRBJ2-1, with 10 bases matching TRBD2. The germline V gene encodes CDR1 SGHTA and CDR2 FQGNSA. This CDR3 spans 16 amino acids. Trimming cost V 5 bases and J 6 bases; bases outside gene matches: 10. The CDR3 region is CASSGPSGRAGNEQFF. DNA for the CDR3: TGTGCCAGCAGCGGACCGAGCGGGAGGGCCGGCAATGAGCAGTTCTTC.

This chain links TRBV11-2 with TRBJ1-1, with D possibly being TRBD1 (6 bases). This CDR3 spans 14 amino acids. V was clipped by 5 bases and J by 11 bases, with 21 bases between them. The V gene's germline CDR1 is SGHAT and CDR2 FQNNGV. CDR3 region: CASSTSGGGRKAFF. The DNA for the CDR3 is TGTGCCAGCAGCACTTCAGGCGGGGGGCGGAAGGCTTTCTTT.

The V gene is TRBV9, the J gene TRBJ2-5; 12 nucleotides match TRBD2. Losses at the gene ends were 0 bases for V and 3 bases for J; bases not matched to a gene: 3. Germline V lookup: CDR1 SGDLS, CDR2 YYNGEE. This CDR3 has 16 residues. CDR3 nucleotide sequence: TGTGCCAGCAGCGTAGGGCCTAGCGGGGGGGAAGAGACCCAGTACTTC. Its translation: CASSVGPSGGEETQYF.

CDR3 amino acids: CASSEDLGNTIYF. In DNA, the CDR3 is TGTGCCAGCAGCGAGGATCTAGGAAACACCATATATTTT. V usage is TRBV7-9 and J usage is TRBJ1-3; D is undetermined. Trimming left V 5 bases short and J 4 bases short, with 9 bases between. The CDR3 loop spans 13 amino acids. Germline V gene lookup returns CDR1 SEHNR and CDR2 FQNEAQ (reference sequence).

This clone has just a few counts. The V and J genes are TRBV29-1 and TRBJ2-1, with TRBD2 identical over 11 bases. Germline V gives CDR1 SQVTM, CDR2 ANQGSEA. CDR3 length equals 16 residues. J was trimmed by 1 base and V by 0 bases; bases with no gene match: 2. CDR3 DNA: TGCAGCGTTGAAGAGGGGACTAGCGGATCCTACAATGAGCAGTTCTTC. The encoded protein is CSVEEGTSGSYNEQFF.

The chain links TRBV5-1 to TRBJ2-7, with D possibly being TRBD1 (5 bases). V was pared by 0 bases and J by 3 bases, with 10 bases between. CDR1 is SGHRS, CDR2 YFSETQ, per germline. There are 14 residues in the CDR3. The chain's CDR3 is CASSLEQVSYEQYF. DNA for the CDR3: TGCGCCAGCAGCTTGGAACAGGTTAGCTACGAGCAGTACTTC.

The chain links TRBV2 to TRBJ1-1; no firm D call. The germline CDR1 and CDR2 sequences are SNHLY and FYNNEI. The CDR3 loop spans 14 amino acids. The germline V and J ends were trimmed by 7 bases and 2 bases, with 14 bases remaining between them. The CDR3 loop reads CASTSSRGNTEAFF. For the CDR3, the DNA is TGTGCCAGCACGTCATCGCGGGGTAACACTGAAGCTTTCTTT. Supplemented by reference TRBV2 and TRBJ1-1, the full variable domain reads EPEVTQTPSHQVTQMGQEVILRCVPISNHLYFYWYRQILGQKVEFLVSFYNNEISEKSEIFDDQFSVERPDGSNFTLKIRSTKLEDSAMYFCASTSSRGNTEAFFGQGTRLTVV.

The V and J genes are TRBV27 and TRBJ2-7; tentatively, D is TRBD1 (7 bases). V was pared by 3 bases and J by 3 bases, with 15 bases between. Germline CDR1 is MNHEY and CDR2 is SMNVEV (reference sequence). CDR3 size: 15 residues. The CDR3 DNA sequence: TGTGCCAGCAGTTTCCAGGGGGGACGCTTCTACGAGCAGTACTTC. Its protein product is CASSFQGGRFYEQYF.

The chain couples TRBV5-1 to TRBJ2-2, with TRBD1 as a possible D gene (6 bases). The germline V gene encodes CDR1 SGHRS and CDR2 YFSETQ. The CDR3 consists of 15 residues. V dropped 4 bases and J dropped 0 bases, with 10 bases sitting between them. The CDR3 sequence is CASSRDTANTGELFF. As DNA, the CDR3 is TGCGCCAGCAGCCGGGACACGGCGAACACCGGGGAGCTGTTTTTT.

The chain recombines TRBV3-1 (or the pseudogene TRBV3-2) with TRBJ1-2; TRBD1 matches 10 bases. J lost 8 bases, V lost 4 bases, and 7 bases had no gene match. Per the germline V gene, CDR1 is LGHDT and CDR2 is YNNKEL (reference sequence). This CDR3 has 14 amino acids. The CDR3 sequence is CASSRVGTGEGYTF. The CDR3 DNA reads TGTGCCAGCAGCCGGGTAGGGACAGGGGAAGGCTACACCTTC.

This clone was recorded once. CDR3 coding DNA: TGTGCCAGCAGTTTCTACGGGGAGCAGTACTTC. Translation gives CASSFYGEQYF. J is TRBJ2-7 and V is TRBV28; D gene ambiguous. This CDR3 has 11 amino acids. V lost 3 bases to trimming and J lost 7 bases, with 7 bases between them. Germline V gene sequence: CDR1 MDHEN, CDR2 SYDVKM.

The chain carries TRBV4-3 and TRBJ2-7, with 10 bases fitting TRBD2. Unmatched junction bases numbered 6, after V lost 0 bases and J lost 7 bases. The CDR3 is 15 amino acids. Per germline, CDR1 LGHNA and CDR2 YSLEER. CDR3 region: CASSQDLAGAREQYF. CDR3 nucleotides: TGCGCCAGCAGCCAAGATCTAGCGGGAGCGCGGGAGCAGTACTTC.

This clone was found once. This chain links TRBV5-1 with TRBJ2-2, with D uncertain. CDR1 SGHRS and CDR2 YFSETQ come from the germline V gene. The length of the CDR3 is 15 residues. The ends were cut back, 1 base at V and 4 bases at J, with 11 bases in the middle. The CDR3 DNA sequence: TGCGCCAGCAGCTTGATGAGTTTTGGCACCGGGGAGCTGTTTTTT. Translation: CASSLMSFGTGELFF.

This chain joins TRBV2 and TRBJ2-3; 7 bases agree with TRBD2. The CDR3 loop spans 15 amino acids. From germline, CDR1 is SNHLY and CDR2 FYNNEI. The J segment lost 7 bases and the V segment lost 6 bases, leaving 13 bases of the junction unmatched. The CDR3 loop is CASSREATPTNTQYF. The CDR3 coding sequence is TGTGCCAGCAGCCGGGAGGCGACCCCAACTAATACGCAGTATTTT. Supplemented by reference TRBV2 and TRBJ2-3, the full variable domain reads EPEVTQTPSHQVTQMGQEVILRCVPISNHLYFYWYRQILGQKVEFLVSFYNNEISEKSEIFDDQFSVERPDGSNFTLKIRSTKLEDSAMYFCASSREATPTNTQYFGPGTRLTVL.

The V and J genes are TRBV14 and TRBJ1-2, with D possibly matching TRBD1 (5 bases). The V end was cut by 0 bases, the J end by 6 bases, with 14 bases between. This CDR3 has 15 residues. Per the germline V gene, CDR1 is SGHDN and CDR2 is FVKESK. The CDR3 loop is CASSQEVGRSDGYTF. Here the CDR3 DNA reads TGTGCCAGCAGCCAAGAGGTGGGGCGATCTGATGGCTACACCTTC. Supplemented by reference TRBV14 and TRBJ1-2, the full variable domain reads EAGVTQFPSHSVIEKGQTVTLRCDPISGHDNLYWYRRVMGKEIKFLLHFVKESKQDESGMPNNRFLAERTGGTYSTLKVQPAELEDSGVYFCASSQEVGRSDGYTFGSGTRLTVV.

The V gene is TRBV30, the J gene TRBJ2-2; TRBD2 might be the D (5 bases). The CDR3 is made up of 14 amino acids. Per germline, CDR1 GTSNPN and CDR2 SVGIG (reference sequence). With 2 bases removed from V and 11 bases from J, the gap between germline ends came to 18 bases. The DNA for the CDR3 is TGTGCCTGGAGTCCGGGAAACTCAAGGAGAGAGCTGTTTTTT. As protein: CAWSPGNSRRELFF.